This TCR beta chain came from a study of human T cells and chemical hapten exposure. Individual cDNA molecules received unique molecular identifiers in the library. Each CDR3 protein gets one entry after TCRdb re-called the RACE reads with MiXCR. The data hold some 90,000 distinct CDR3 sequences, with over 8% observed a single time. Regarding the study as a whole: Sensitizing to DPC left TCRs with a frequency above 1 in 1000 unaltered.

Ten or more counts support this clonotype. Its antigen remains unidentified. Indicated time point: healthy volunteer bleed at 2 weeks. Unfractionated whole blood was the source from which total RNA was extracted. The germline CDR1 and CDR2 sequences are GTSNPN and SVGIG (reference sequence). Between the trimmed V and J ends, which lost 4 bases and 4 bases, there was a span of 16 bases. This CDR3 is 14 amino acids long. Sequencing was done on a sample of whole blood. The V gene is TRBV30, the J gene TRBJ1-1, with D maybe TRBD1 (6 bases). The sequence came from a female donor in good health. Some clones in this sample may be carry-over from other donors' samples. The CDR3 protein is CAWIENREITEAFF. Written as DNA, the CDR3 is TGTGCCTGGATAGAAAACAGGGAAATCACTGAAGCTTTCTTT. Variable domain in full (rest from reference TRBV30 and TRBJ1-1): SQTIHQWPATLVQPVGSPLSLECTVEGTSNPNLYWYRQAAGRGLQLLFYSVGIGQISSEVPQNLSASRPQDRQFILSSKKLLLSDSGFYLCAWIENREITEAFFGQGTRLTVV.